The T cell receptor beta chain under discussion was sequenced for a study of blood T cell repertoires in COVID-19. Study details: The United States, Italy and Spain were the sources of the acute and convalescent COVID-19 samples. T cells, B-cell-depleted T cells, or PBMCs supplied cDNA or gDNA.

Profiled with immunoSEQ multiplex PCR; TCRdb holds only in-frame clones, not every one. The sample has over 200,000 clones; approximately 90% are singletons. This CDR3 is built from 15 residues. Per germline, CDR1 LNHDA and CDR2 SQIVND (reference sequence). Germline trimming cut 3 bases from V and 9 bases from J; bases unmatched to any gene: 9. Sequencing was performed on peripheral blood. This receptor was taken from a man aged 30 to 45 with COVID-19, enrolled during active disease. The chain combines TRBV19 with TRBJ2-1; 9 bases align to TRBD2. This CDR3 is CASSMAGLASREQFF. The CDR3 DNA reads as TGTGCCAGTAGTATGGCAGGACTAGCGTCACGTGAGCAGTTCTTC.